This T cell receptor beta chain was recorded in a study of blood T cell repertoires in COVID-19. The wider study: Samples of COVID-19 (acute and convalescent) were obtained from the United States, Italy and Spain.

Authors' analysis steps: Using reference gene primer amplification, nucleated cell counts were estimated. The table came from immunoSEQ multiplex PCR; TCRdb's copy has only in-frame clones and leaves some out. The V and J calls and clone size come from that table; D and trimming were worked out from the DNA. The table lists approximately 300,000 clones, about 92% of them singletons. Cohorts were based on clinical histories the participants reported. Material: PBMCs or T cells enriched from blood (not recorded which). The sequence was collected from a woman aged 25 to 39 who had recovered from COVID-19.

The DNA of the CDR3 is TGTGCCAGTAGGGGCTCGAACACTGAAGCTTTCTTT. Its translation: CASRGSNTEAFF. The chain recombines TRBV19 with TRBJ1-1; unclear D gene. With 6 bases removed from V and 1 base from J, the gap between germline ends came to 6 bases. The germline V gene has CDR1 LNHDA and CDR2 SQIVND (reference sequence). The CDR3 is 12 residues long. The variable domain in full, with the rest retrieved from reference TRBV19 and TRBJ1-1, is DGGITQSPKYLFRKEGQNVTLSCEQNLNHDAMYWYRQDPGQGLRLIYYSQIVNDFQKGDIAEGYSVSREKKESFPLTVTSAQKNPTAFYLCASRGSNTEAFFGQGTRLTVV.